What follows describes a single TCR beta chain. Its cognate antigen is unknown. The germline V gene encodes CDR1 MNHEY and CDR2 SVGAGI. The CDR3 sequence is 18 residues long. V shed 0 bases, J shed 7 bases, and the junction held 17 bases outside the gene matches. Unique molecular identifiers were incorporated into the prepared TCRbeta library. Each CDR3 protein gets one entry after TCRdb re-called the PCR reads with MiXCR. The data contain around 100,000 distinct CDR3 sequences, approximately 6% of them singletons. This sample was taken from a study of T-cell reconstitution after alpha-beta-depleted transplantation in children. General study points: A year post-transplant, T-cell counts and diversity derived mostly from newly produced T cells. Several hundred graft clones that had expanded were reportedly the source of alpha-beta T cells about two months after transplant.

The sequence derives from a female patient between 2 and 10 years old who had a stem cell transplant for Fanconi anemia, so the T cells may come from the graft donor. The source was PBMCs, mostly from graft donor cells, collected 60 days after TCRalphabeta/CD19-depleted stem cell transplant. This chain joins TRBV6-5 and TRBJ1-1; 7 bases are a match to TRBD1. CDR3 nucleotides: TGTGCCAGCAGTTACTCGGGCATTCGGTTTACAGGGGCCGATGAAGCTTTCTTT. Translating it yields CASSYSGIRFTGADEAFF.